The rows below give T cell receptor beta chains drawn from one sample of a study of molecular identifiers for immune sequencing clone quantification. One entry per CDR3 protein results from TCRdb running MiXCR on the PCR reads. The sample has some 680,000 distinct CDR3 sequences, less than 30% seen once. Sequenced material: naive CD8+ T cells from blood, with Jurkat cell RNA spiked in. All receptors derive from a human donor in good health. Some libraries in this study had Jurkat cell RNA spiked in. The CDR3 runs from the conserved cysteine through the conserved F or W. The D gene is left open where the match is weak. Clone sizes are given selectively: once, few, many, or a class where the clone is expanded.

abundance | j_gene | v_gene | d_gene | CDR3nt | CDR3aa
. | TRBJ2-5 | TRBV9 | . | TGTGCCAGCAGCGTAGCGGGGAGCGAAGAGACCCAGTACTTC | CASSVAGSEETQYF
many | TRBJ1-6 | TRBV7-9 | . | TGTGCCAGCAGCCTGACGACAGAATATAATTCACCCCTCCACTTT | CASSLTTEYNSPLHF
. | TRBJ2-2 | TRBV7-6 | TRBD2 | TGTGCCAGCAGCTGGGGACTAGCGTTCACCGGGGAGCTGTTTTTT | CASSWGLAFTGELFF
. | TRBJ2-3 | TRBV29-1 | . | TGCACCGATCTGGCCGCAGATACGCAGTATTTT | CTDLAADTQYF
many | TRBJ2-5 | TRBV7-2 | . | TGTGCCAGCAGCTTAGGGCAGGGGTTTGGAGAGACCCAGTACTTC | CASSLGQGFGETQYF
many | TRBJ2-7 | TRBV29-1 | . | TGCAGCCCACCCCTCAGGGAAGGAATGTACGAGCAGTACTTC | CSPPLREGMYEQYF
. | TRBJ2-5 | TRBV7-6 | . | TGTGCCAGCAGCTTAGGTAGGGCTTGGGGTCAAGAGACCCAGTACTTC | CASSLGRAWGQETQYF
few | TRBJ2-1 | TRBV28 | . | TGTGCCAGCAGTCCCCTCACGGTTAGCTCCTACAATGAGCAGTTCTTC | CASSPLTVSSYNEQFF
many | TRBJ2-1 | TRBV30 | . | TGTGCCTGGAGTGTACTTGGGGACCCGTACTACAATGAGCAGTTCTTC | CAWSVLGDPYYNEQFF
few | TRBJ2-6 | TRBV9 | . | TGTGCCAGCAGCGGGCGAACGGGAGTGTACCCTGGGGCCAACGTCCTGACTTTC | CASSGRTGVYPGANVLTF
few | TRBJ2-3 | TRBV9 | TRBD1 | TGTGCCAGCAGCGTGGGGGACAGGGTGAGCACAGATACGCAGTATTTT | CASSVGDRVSTDTQYF
few | TRBJ2-7 | TRBV5-6 | TRBD1 | TGTGCCAGCAGCCGTGGTGGACAGGGGATGAACGAGCAGTACTTC | CASSRGGQGMNEQYF
many | TRBJ2-7 | TRBV5-4 | . | TGTGCCAGCAGCTTGTGGGGACTTATCTACGAGCAGTACTTC | CASSLWGLIYEQYF
many | TRBJ2-3 | TRBV6-5 | . | TGTGCCAGCAGTTACGGGCGACGCGCAGATACGCAGTATTTT | CASSYGRRADTQYF
many | TRBJ2-5 | TRBV7-9 | TRBD1 | TGTGCCAGCAGCTCTATGACAGGGGGCGGAGGAGAGACCCAGTACTTC | CASSSMTGGGGETQYF
. | TRBJ2-7 | TRBV27 | . | TGTGCCAGCGGGCCAGGGGTCTCCTACGAGCAGTACTTC | CASGPGVSYEQYF
. | TRBJ2-5 | TRBV5-1 | TRBD2 | TGCGCCAGCAGCCTCTCAGCGGGGGTCCAAGAGACCCAGTACTTC | CASSLSAGVQETQYF
many | TRBJ2-3 | TRBV20-1 | . | TGCAGTGCTAGGGACCCAGCGGAGGCCACAGATACGCAGTATTTT | CSARDPAEATDTQYF
many | TRBJ2-7 | TRBV20-1 | TRBD2 | TGCAGTGCTAGAAGCATCAGGACTAGCCGGAGCAACGAGCAGTACTTC | CSARSIRTSRSNEQYF
many | TRBJ1-1 | TRBV7-9 | . | TGTGCCAGCGGCGACCCCTTTGGGACTGAAGCTTTCTTT | CASGDPFGTEAFF
. | TRBJ1-4 | TRBV18 | . | TGTGCCAGCTCACTCACCCAACAGGCCTCAGCAACTAATGAAAAACTGTTTTTT | CASSLTQQASATNEKLFF
few | TRBJ2-7 | TRBV20-1 | . | TGCAGTGCTAGTCTCGAGGGGGAGGTTTACTACGGCGAGCAGTACTTC | CSASLEGEVYYGEQYF
many | TRBJ2-5 | TRBV11-2 | TRBD2 | TGTGCCAGCAGCCAACCGGGACTAGTTTACGAGACCCAGTACTTC | CASSQPGLVYETQYF
many | TRBJ2-7 | TRBV19 | . | TGTGCCAGTAAGCGTCCGGATAGCTACGAGCAGTACTTC | CASKRPDSYEQYF
. | TRBJ1-2 | TRBV4-3 | TRBD1 | TGCGCCAGCAGCCAAGCGACAGGGGTCTATGGCTACACCTTC | CASSQATGVYGYTF
many | TRBJ1-4 | TRBV15 | . | TGTGCCACCAGGGATATTGCAACTAATGAAAAACTGTTTTTT | CATRDIATNEKLFF
many | TRBJ2-3 | TRBV12-3/TRBV12-4 | . | TGTGCCAGCAGTTTAGCGCTTGGCGGTAGCACAGATACGCAGTATTTT | CASSLALGGSTDTQYF